These 11 T cell receptor beta chains share one sample of origin, sequenced in a study of cytomegalovirus exposure and HLA in healthy donors (dated by TCRdb to about 2017). Receptor amplification or capture employed the immunoSEQ multiplex PCR assay. For the multiplex PCR, a mixture combining 60 forward primers for TCR Vbeta segments and 13 reverse primers for TCR Jbeta segments was used. This is the immuneACCESS table as TCRdb keeps it, with only in-frame sequences that have V and J called. A part of the clones is gone; compared with another copy, unresolved V genes explain less than half, and the rest is unexplained. The sample table contains tens of thousands of clones; only one count was recorded for 65% to 70% of them. Less than 8% of the sample rests with the top ten. Sample: PBMCs. The receptors come from a woman between 50 and 59 years old in good health and CMV-seropositive.

V is TRBV7-3 and J is TRBJ1-2; D call uncertain. This CDR3 contains 15 residues. Deletions cut 2 bases from V and 2 bases from J, with 12 bases between. Per germline, CDR1 SGHTA and CDR2 FQGTGA. CDR3 region: CASSLLPGTNYGYTF. CDR3 in DNA: TGTGCCAGCAGCTTACTACCAGGAACGAACTATGGCTACACCTTC. Drawing the rest from reference TRBV7-3 and TRBJ1-2, the complete variable domain is GAGVSQTPSNKVTEKGKYVELRCDPISGHTALYWYRQSLGQGPEFLIYFQGTGAADDSGLPNDRFFAVRPEGSVSTLKIQRTERGDSAVYLCASSLLPGTNYGYTFGSGTRLTVV.

The chain is built from TRBV10-1 and TRBJ1-1; TRBD1 aligns across 10 bases. This CDR3 is built from 15 residues. V trimming: 5 bases; J trimming: 5 bases; junction bases outside the gene matches: 8. CDR1 and CDR2 from the germline V gene are WNHNN and SYGVQD (reference sequence). As DNA, the CDR3 is TGCGCCAGCAGTCCCGGGACAGGGGTTGGGACTGAAGCTTTCTTT. This sequence encodes CASSPGTGVGTEAFF.

This chain uses TRBV2 with TRBJ2-2; tentative D call: TRBD1 (5 bases). Germline loops: CDR1 SNHLY, CDR2 FYNNEI. The CDR3 runs to 15 residues. V was cut by 6 bases and J by 1 base, with 12 bases left in between. The CDR3 DNA is TGTGCCAGCAGGGGGCAAGACTGGAACACCGGGGAGCTGTTTTTT. Translation: CASRGQDWNTGELFF.

The chain has TRBV11-2 and TRBJ2-3; 8 bases fit TRBD2. With 6 bases clipped from V and 6 bases from J, the junction kept 11 bases outside the gene matches. Germline V gene data show CDR1 as SGHAT and CDR2 as FQNNGV. CDR3 length: 15 residues. This CDR3 is CASRPGLGVSDTQYF. The CDR3 bases are TGTGCCAGCAGACCGGGACTAGGGGTGTCGGATACGCAGTATTTT.

Concerning this clone itself: Additional DNA sequences in this sample encode the identical CDR3. The gene calls are TRBV5-1 and TRBJ2-1; 10 bases are shared with TRBD2. Germline CDR1 and CDR2: SGHRS and YFSETQ. Trimming removed 1 base from V and 3 bases from J; junction bases left unmatched: 1. The CDR3 runs to 15 residues. The CDR3 reads CASSLPSGGYNEQFF. CDR3 DNA sequence: TGCGCCAGCAGCTTGCCTAGCGGGGGCTACAATGAGCAGTTCTTC.

The table lists this clone with a few counts. The gene calls are TRBV27 and TRBJ1-1; D gene unclear. The CDR3 loop spans 14 amino acids. CDR1 MNHEY and CDR2 SMNVEV come from the germline V gene (reference sequence). V was pared by 3 bases and J by 3 bases, with 11 bases between. This chain's CDR3 is CASSLKRADTEAFF. CDR3 bases: TGTGCCAGCAGTTTGAAGAGAGCGGACACTGAAGCTTTCTTT.

The V call is TRBV7-9, the J call TRBJ2-3; 11 positions agree with TRBD2. Trimming at V came to 3 bases and at J to 6 bases, leaving 2 bases not matched to a gene. Germline V CDR1 and CDR2: SEHNR, FQNEAQ (reference sequence). This CDR3 comprises 14 residues. CDR3 sequence: CASSLTSGTDTQYF. The CDR3 region has the DNA TGTGCCAGCAGCTTGACTAGCGGGACCGATACGCAGTATTTT. Combining the CDR3 with reference TRBV7-9 and TRBJ2-3 gives the whole variable domain DTGVSQNPRHKITKRGQNVTFRCDPISEHNRLYWYRQTLGQGPEFLTYFQNEAQLEKSRLLSDRFSAERPKGSFSTLEIQRTEQGDSAMYLCASSLTSGTDTQYFGPGTRLTVL.

The chain has TRBV10-1 and TRBJ1-6; 8 bases match TRBD1. V lost 6 bases and J lost 0; bases outside the gene matches: 4. The CDR3 covers 16 residues. Looked up from germline, CDR1 is WNHNN and CDR2 is SYGVQD (reference sequence). CDR3: CASRLQGDSYNSPLHF. The CDR3 bases are TGCGCCAGCAGGTTACAGGGGGACTCCTATAATTCACCCCTCCACTTT.

The J gene is TRBJ2-5, the V gene TRBV6-5, with a tentative D call TRBD1 (6 bases). Germline lookup yields CDR1 MNHEY and CDR2 SVGAGI. V was pared by 0 bases and J by 5 bases, with 13 bases between. The CDR3 extends over 15 amino acids. CDR3 amino acids: CASSYSRGSRETQYF. For the CDR3, the DNA is TGTGCCAGCAGTTACTCCAGGGGAAGTCGGGAGACCCAGTACTTC.

This clone was seen only a few times. The CDR3 reads CASLPRETHSYNEQFF. The CDR3 DNA is TGTGCCAGTCTCCCCCGGGAGACGCACTCCTACAATGAGCAGTTCTTC. The chain has TRBV19 and TRBJ2-1; a possible D gene is TRBD2 (6 bases). This CDR3 is 16 amino acids long. The germline gives CDR1 LNHDA, CDR2 SQIVND (reference sequence). V was cut by 8 bases and J by 0 bases, with 17 bases left in between.

This clone occurred a few times. CDR3 protein: CASSFAPQGTRPEAFF. CDR3 in DNA: TGTGCCAGCAGTTTCGCCCCACAGGGCACACGGCCGGAAGCTTTCTTT. V and J are TRBV27 and TRBJ1-1; perhaps TRBD1 as D (6 bases). CDR3 size: 16 residues. Trimming stripped 3 bases from V and 8 bases from J, with 22 bases between. Per germline, CDR1 MNHEY and CDR2 SMNVEV (reference sequence).